This T cell receptor beta chain was sequenced during a study of blood T cell repertoires in COVID-19. At the level of the study: In each case, the material was cDNA or gDNA derived from T cells, B-cell-depleted T cells, or PBMCs.

Looked up from germline, CDR1 is SGHRS and CDR2 is YFSETQ. V gave up 4 bases and J gave up 6 bases, with 10 bases separating them. This CDR3 comprises 12 residues. TCRdb's table, derived via immunoSEQ multiplex PCR, lists solely in-frame clones and lacks some. The sample includes approximately 71,000 clones, about nine tenths seen only once; the top ten take roughly 5%. Specimen: peripheral blood. The chain employs TRBV5-1 and TRBJ1-2, with D possibly matching TRBD1 (5 bases). The clonotype was recovered from a young woman with acute or convalescent COVID-19. DNA for the CDR3: TGCGCCAGCAGCCAGGACATGGATGGCTACACCTTC. This sequence encodes CASSQDMDGYTF.